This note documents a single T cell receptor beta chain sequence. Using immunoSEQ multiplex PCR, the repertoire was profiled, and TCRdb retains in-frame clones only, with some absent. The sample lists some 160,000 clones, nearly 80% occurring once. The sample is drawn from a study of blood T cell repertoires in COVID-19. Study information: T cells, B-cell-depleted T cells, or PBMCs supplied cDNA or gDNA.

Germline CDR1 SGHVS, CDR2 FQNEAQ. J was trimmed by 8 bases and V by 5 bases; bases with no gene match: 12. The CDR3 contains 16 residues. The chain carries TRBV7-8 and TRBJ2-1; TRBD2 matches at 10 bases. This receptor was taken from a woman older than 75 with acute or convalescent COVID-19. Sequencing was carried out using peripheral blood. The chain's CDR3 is CASSDRGLAGAYEQFF. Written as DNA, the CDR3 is TGTGCCAGCAGCGACAGAGGCCTAGCGGGAGCATATGAGCAGTTCTTC.